This T cell receptor beta chain was sequenced for a study of cytomegalovirus exposure and HLA in healthy donors. Primers for the PCR totalled 60 Vbeta and 13 Jbeta. Assay used: immunoSEQ multiplex PCR; TCRdb lists only in-frame clones, some missing. The repertoire holds 150,000 to 180,000 clones, with 82% as singletons. This cohort consisted of healthy bone marrow donors. The TCR was taken from a woman in her 50s in good health and CMV-seropositive. The sample consisted of PBMCs.

CDR3 amino acids: CASSLAGQDPGELFF. The CDR3 DNA reads as TGCGCCAGCAGCTTGGCCGGACAGGATCCCGGGGAGCTGTTTTTT. The J gene is TRBJ2-2, the V gene TRBV5-1; 7 bases line up with TRBD1. V was pared by 0 bases and J by 6 bases, with 5 bases of the junction left unmatched. In germline, CDR1 is SGHRS, CDR2 YFSETQ. The length of the CDR3 is 15 residues.